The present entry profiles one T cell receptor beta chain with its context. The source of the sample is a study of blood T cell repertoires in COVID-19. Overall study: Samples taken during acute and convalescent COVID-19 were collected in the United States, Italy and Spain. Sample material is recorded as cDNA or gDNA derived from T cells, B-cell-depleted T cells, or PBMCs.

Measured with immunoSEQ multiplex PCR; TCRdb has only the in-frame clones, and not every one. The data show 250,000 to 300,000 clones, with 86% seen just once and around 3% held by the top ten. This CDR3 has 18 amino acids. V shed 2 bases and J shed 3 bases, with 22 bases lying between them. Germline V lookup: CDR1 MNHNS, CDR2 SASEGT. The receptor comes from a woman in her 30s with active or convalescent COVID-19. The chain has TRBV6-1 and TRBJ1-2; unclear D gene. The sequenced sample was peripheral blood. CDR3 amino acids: CASSESIVSGTSYYGYTF. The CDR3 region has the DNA TGTGCCAGCAGTGAATCTATCGTTTCGGGAACGAGTTACTATGGCTACACCTTC.